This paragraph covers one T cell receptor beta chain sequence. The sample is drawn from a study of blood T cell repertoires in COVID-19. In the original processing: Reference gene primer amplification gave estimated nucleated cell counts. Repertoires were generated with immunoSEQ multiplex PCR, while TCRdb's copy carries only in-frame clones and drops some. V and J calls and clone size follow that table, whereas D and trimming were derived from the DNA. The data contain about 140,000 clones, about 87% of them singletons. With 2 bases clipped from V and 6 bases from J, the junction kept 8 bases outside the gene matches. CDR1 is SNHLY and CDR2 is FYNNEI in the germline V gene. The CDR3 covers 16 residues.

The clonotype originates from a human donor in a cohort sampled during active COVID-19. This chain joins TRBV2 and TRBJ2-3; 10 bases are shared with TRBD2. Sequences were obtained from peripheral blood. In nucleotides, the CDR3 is TGTGCCAGCAGTGAATCCGAGACTAGCGGGTTGGATACGCAGTATTTT. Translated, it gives CASSESETSGLDTQYF.